The T cell receptor (beta chain) under discussion was sequenced for a study of cytomegalovirus exposure and HLA in healthy donors. Findings and caveats of the study: Among the CMV-associated chains, a few were confirmed in vitro as specific for CMV antigens. Within the 120 validation repertoires, first-cohort TCR clusters tended to co-occur, according to a later analysis. Many donors shared some public TCRs, even though most TCR sequences were rare.

Germline V gene lookup returns CDR1 SEHNR and CDR2 FQNEAQ (reference sequence). V lost 4 bases to trimming and J lost 4 bases; unmatched junction nucleotides: 7. The CDR3 contains 14 residues. Comments on this clone: Antigen: not known.

This table comes from immunoSEQ multiplex PCR, and its TCRdb copy is limited to in-frame clones, with some not included. This sample carries 60,000 to 85,000 clones, approximately 95% of them seen once, and the ten largest clones take under 2%. The sequence came from a man aged 18 to 30 in good health and CMV-seropositive. Sequencing was carried out using PBMCs. This chain uses TRBV7-9 with TRBJ2-7; 7 bases line up with TRBD1. The CDR3 coding sequence is TGTGCCAGCAGCTCTGGGACAGACGCTTACGAGCAGTACTTC. Encoded protein: CASSSGTDAYEQYF.